The source of this T cell receptor beta chain is a study of PD-1 blockade in classical Hodgkin lymphoma (dated by TCRdb to the early 2020s). For the study in its entirety: Nivolumab dosing was 3 mg/kg intravenously every 2 weeks, continuing until either disease progression or unacceptable toxicity. The study used CyTOF and TCR beta sequencing to define a peripheral blood immune signature of response to PD-1 blockade in classical Hodgkin lymphoma. Summary of the overall study and its limitations: CD4+ but not CD8+ TCR diversity rose significantly by C4D1 (p=0.0027 vs p=0.16), most apparent in complete responders (p=0.02). Patients starting nivolumab less than 1 year after ASCT had lower diversity and were excluded from later analyses to avoid confounding by immune reconstitution. Baseline TCR diversity was reported to be lower in newly diagnosed patients than in healthy donors, and even lower in relapsed/refractory patients. The study was restricted to a single clinical trial cohort, and the causes of repertoire differences, possibly disease activity or prior therapy, were left undefined. Trial patients achieving complete response had baseline diversity similar to newly diagnosed patients, whereas partial responders and progressors had significantly lower diversity.

This clone has a single count. The antigen this receptor binds is unknown. No much larger clonotype is one base removed from it; base qualities were not supplied. Reading the label with the study, this specimen's time point is: cycle 2 day 1 (C2D1) of nivolumab. Every trial patient had relapsed after autologous stem cell transplantation, and cohorts A, B and C differed in prior brentuximab vedotin exposure. The trial cohort included 45 to 65 patients with relapsed/refractory classical Hodgkin lymphoma, and each patient had a best overall response of complete response, partial response or progressive disease. In the multi-cohort phase II CheckMate 205 trial, trial patients received single-agent nivolumab. An independent review committee assessed best overall response by applying the 2007 International Working Group response criteria. PBMCs from the trial were collected at three points: immediately before nivolumab initiation (C1D1), and during therapy at cycle 2 day 1 and cycle 4 day 1. Peripheral blood was collected in 8 mL Vacutainer Cell Preparation Tubes, from which PBMCs were isolated by centrifugation and then cryopreserved.

The Qiagen DNeasy kit was used to extract genomic DNA both from unsorted PBMCs and from the negatively selected CD4+ and CD8+ fractions. TCR beta CDR3 regions were subjected to amplification by immunoSEQ multiplex PCR with primers that anneal to V and J segments. A synthetic immune receptor repertoire was used to minimize amplification bias, and remaining bias was computationally removed after sequencing. The study's processing was this. Repertoire diversity was quantified as the Shannon entropy index using custom Python scripts. Unsorted, CD4+ and CD8+ repertoires were analyzed separately, except in combined analyses where CD4+ and CD8+ sequences were merged in silico. Clonal expansion was defined as a frequency increase of at least 2-fold after treatment compared with C1D1, and clones undetected at baseline were assigned a pseudocount of 0.5. Singleton clones were defined as clones with 0 or 1 copy at C1D1, and non-singleton clones were defined as clones with 2 or more copies. By matching protein sequences in sorted samples from the same patient, clones expanded in unsorted samples were annotated as CD4+, CD8+ or unknown. Wilcoxon tests on paired samples were used to test changes in diversity from C1D1 to C4D1. Entries here come from immuneACCESS through TCRdb and include only in-frame sequences with V and J called. Some clones fail to appear in such tables; in the studies checked, an unresolved V gene covers under half of the shortfall, and the cause of the remainder is unknown. V, J and clone size reflect that table, while D and trimming were determined from the DNA. The sample table records over 7,000 clones; 77% of these occur just once. The biggest ten clones account for approximately 35% of the sample.

Counted from cysteine to phenylalanine, this CDR3 has 12 amino acids. Just the 36-base CDR3 DNA is kept, in frame starting at base 1. Deletion took 8 bases off V and 2 bases off J, with a span of 9 bases between the germline ends. The germline V gene supplies CDR1 MNHEY and CDR2 SVGAGI. The sequence joins TRBV6-5 to TRBJ2-5; the D call is tentative, TRBD1 or TRBD2, as each matches 5 bases. The sequencing here drew on peripheral blood mononuclear cells (PBMCs), taken before the second cycle of nivolumab. The clonotype was recovered from a human donor with classical Hodgkin lymphoma. The encoded CDR3 is CASGDLQETQYF. The DNA is TGTGCCAGCGGGGACCTTCAAGAGACCCAGTACTTC.